This T cell receptor (beta chain) was found in a study of T-cell reconstitution after alpha-beta-depleted transplantation in children. As concerns this clonotype: Since a much larger clone is just one base distant, this may be a read error.

The CDR3 has 13 residues. J was trimmed by 3 bases and V by 3 bases; bases with no gene match: 0. CDR1 and CDR2 from the germline V gene are KGHSH and LQKENI. TCRbeta library construction was performed incorporating unique molecular identifiers. Each CDR3 protein gets one entry after TCRdb re-called the PCR reads with MiXCR. Counted here are approximately 20,000 distinct CDR3 sequences, around 13% occurring once; the ten biggest clones make up 35%. The sequences come from PBMCs, mostly from graft donor cells, collected 60 days after TCRalphabeta/CD19-depleted stem cell transplant. The receptor's source is a female patient aged 2-9 years who had a stem cell transplant for congenital amegakaryocytic thrombocytopenia, so the T cells may come from the graft donor. This chain joins TRBV18 and TRBJ2-3, with 7 bases lining up with TRBD2. CDR3 nucleotide sequence: TGTGCCAGCTCACCTAGCGGGACAGATACGCAGTATTTT. It yields the protein CASSPSGTDTQYF.